The present entry profiles one T cell receptor beta chain with its context. What it binds is not known. The record originates from a study of long-term antiretroviral therapy in people with HIV. Whole-study context: The 2015 immediate-ART recommendation came about a decade after the earliest samples.

Study-level points and caveats: Blood sampling spanned 2004 to 2017, possibly under older ART regimens.

Runs used v3.0 of the immunoSEQ assay and were done at survey level. The protocol was immunoSEQ multiplex PCR, while the TCRdb copy is restricted to in-frame clones and leaves out a portion. The table has about 36,000 clones, roughly 87% seen once; the top ten hold around 6.5%. The study drew at least one pre-ART and at least two post-ART PBMC samples from every donor. In each sample, 1-10 million cryopreserved PBMC were present before DNA extraction. Germline V gene lookup returns CDR1 LNHDA and CDR2 SQIVND (reference sequence). The CDR3 runs 13 residues. The V and J ends lost 3 bases and 2 bases respectively, with 8 bases between them.

The chain is built from TRBV19 and TRBJ2-7, with D possibly being TRBD2 (6 bases). The origin of this receptor is a man between 18 and 35 years old with HIV. Sequencing was performed on unsorted PBMCs, taken 0.6 years after starting antiretroviral therapy. CDR3 in amino acids: CASSIRETYEQYF. The CDR3 bases are TGTGCCAGTAGTATCCGGGAGACCTACGAGCAGTACTTC.